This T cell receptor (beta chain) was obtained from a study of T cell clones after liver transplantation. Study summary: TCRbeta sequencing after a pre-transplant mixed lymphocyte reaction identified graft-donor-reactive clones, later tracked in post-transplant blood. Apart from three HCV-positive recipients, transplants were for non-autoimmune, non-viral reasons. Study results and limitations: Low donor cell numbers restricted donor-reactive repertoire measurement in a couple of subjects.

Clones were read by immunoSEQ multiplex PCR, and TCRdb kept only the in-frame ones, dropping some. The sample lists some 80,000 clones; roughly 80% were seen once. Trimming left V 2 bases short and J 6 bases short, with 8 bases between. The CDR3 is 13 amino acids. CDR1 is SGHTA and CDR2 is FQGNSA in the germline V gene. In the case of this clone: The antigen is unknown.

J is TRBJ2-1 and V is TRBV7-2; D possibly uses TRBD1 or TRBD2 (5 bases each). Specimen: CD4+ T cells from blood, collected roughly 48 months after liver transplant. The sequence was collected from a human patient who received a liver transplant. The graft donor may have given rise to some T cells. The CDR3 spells CASSLRGTNEQFF. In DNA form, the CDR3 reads TGTGCCAGCAGCTTAAGAGGGACCAATGAGCAGTTCTTC. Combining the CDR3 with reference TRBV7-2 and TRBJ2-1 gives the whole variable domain GAGVSQSPSNKVTEKGKDVELRCDPISGHTALYWYRQSLGQGLEFLIYFQGNSAPDKSGLPSDRFSAERTGGSVSTLTIQRTQQEDSAVYLCASSLRGTNEQFFGPGTRLTVL.